These T cell receptor beta chains were read from a single sample in a study of CD8 T cells in Susac syndrome. TCRdb independently ran MiXCR on the immunoSEQ multiplex PCR reads; one entry per CDR3 protein. The table lists a few hundred thousand distinct CDR3 sequences, 92% of them singletons. The sequenced sample consisted of CD4+ T cells from PBMCs. The receptors originated from a human donor with multiple sclerosis. Both conserved end residues are part of each CDR3. D genes are given only for firm matches. A row's size may be missing; if present it is once, few, many or a size class.

TRBD1 | TRBJ2-5 | TRBV6-6 | - | CASRQGAETQYF | TGTGCCAGCAGGCAGGGGGCTGAGACCCAGTACTTC
TRBD1 | TRBJ2-7 | TRBV20-1 | - | CSAHSDRGDYEQYF | TGCAGTGCGCATAGCGACAGGGGGGACTACGAGCAGTACTTC
- | TRBJ2-7 | TRBV28 | - | CASREGSFSYEQYF | TGTGCCAGCAGAGAGGGTTCTTTTTCCTACGAGCAGTACTTC
TRBD2 | TRBJ2-7 | TRBV7-2 | - | CASSTRTSGSYEQYF | TGTGCCAGCAGCACCCGGACTAGCGGCTCCTACGAGCAGTACTTC
- | TRBJ2-3 | TRBV21-1 | - | CASSASRETTDTQYF | TGTGCCAGCTCCGCTAGCCGTGAGACCACAGATACGCAGTATTTT
TRBD1 | TRBJ2-3 | TRBV7-2 | - | CASSADRVNTDTQYF | TGTGCCAGCAGCGCCGACAGGGTCAACACAGATACGCAGTATTTT
TRBD1 | TRBJ2-5 | TRBV29-1 | - | CSVEEGRAGGVVETQYF | TGCAGCGTTGAAGAGGGGCGGGCAGGGGGAGTGGTGGAGACCCAGTACTTC
- | TRBJ1-2 | TRBV12-3/TRBV12-4 | - | CASSLAGLDGYTF | TGTGCCAGCAGTTTAGCGGGATTGGATGGCTACACCTTC
TRBD2 | TRBJ2-7 | TRBV5-1 | - | CASSRGLAGVLTNVYEQYF | TGCGCCAGCAGCAGGGGACTAGCGGGAGTCCTTACGAACGTCTACGAGCAGTACTTC
TRBD2 | TRBJ2-7 | TRBV6-5 | - | CASSSRTSSYEQYF | TGTGCCAGCAGTTCCCGGACTAGCTCCTACGAGCAGTACTTC
TRBD2 | TRBJ2-1 | TRBV3-1 | - | CASRRGGRNEQFF | TGTGCCAGTCGACGTGGCGGGAGGAATGAGCAGTTCTTC
TRBD2 | TRBJ2-5 | TRBV5-1 | - | CASSAQAGGTETQYF | TGCGCCAGCAGCGCACAAGCGGGGGGGACAGAGACCCAGTACTTC
TRBD2 | TRBJ2-5 | TRBV5-6 | - | CASSWGLVEETQYF | TGTGCCAGCAGCTGGGGACTAGTGGAAGAGACCCAGTACTTC
- | TRBJ1-1 | TRBV2 | - | CASNPGAWQLNTEAFF | TGTGCCAGCAACCCTGGGGCGTGGCAACTGAACACTGAAGCTTTCTTT
- | TRBJ2-7 | TRBV6-2/TRBV6-3 | - | CASTSRRDEQYF | TGTGCCAGCACCTCGCGCAGGGACGAGCAGTACTTC
- | TRBJ2-7 | TRBV10-3 | - | CAISETGEQYF | TGTGCCATCAGTGAGACGGGGGAGCAGTACTTC
- | TRBJ1-1 | TRBV7-3 | - | CASSLNPASAEAFF | TGTGCCAGCAGCTTAAATCCGGCCTCAGCTGAAGCTTTCTTT
- | TRBJ2-1 | TRBV6-5 | - | CASTLTEGQINEQFF | TGTGCCAGTACCCTTACGGAGGGGCAGATCAATGAGCAGTTCTTC
- | TRBJ2-1 | TRBV2 | - | CARAGPARGNEQFF | TGTGCCAGGGCGGGACCAGCGAGGGGTAATGAGCAGTTCTTC
- | TRBJ2-1 | TRBV7-9 | - | CASSFRISASSYNEQFF | TGTGCCAGCAGCTTTCGAATTAGCGCGAGCTCCTACAATGAGCAGTTCTTC
TRBD2 | TRBJ2-7 | TRBV25-1 | - | CASSASGAYEQYF | TGTGCCAGCAGTGCTAGCGGAGCCTACGAGCAGTACTTC
- | TRBJ2-3 | TRBV7-2 | - | CASSSGPLGATDTQYF | TGTGCCAGCAGCTCAGGTCCCCTGGGTGCCACAGATACGCAGTATTTT
TRBD1 | TRBJ1-2 | TRBV29-1 | - | CSVTTGGNNYGYTF | TGCAGCGTCACCACAGGGGGCAATAACTATGGCTACACCTTC
TRBD2 | TRBJ2-1 | TRBV5-1 | - | CASTTALAGGTEQFF | TGCGCCAGCACTACCGCTCTAGCGGGGGGTACTGAGCAGTTCTTC
- | TRBJ2-3 | TRBV19 | once | CASGLDRDTQYF | TGTGCCAGTGGGCTTGATAGGGATACGCAGTATTTT
- | TRBJ2-6 | TRBV7-2 | - | CASSSFWGTGANVLTF | TGTGCCAGCAGCTCCTTCTGGGGAACTGGGGCCAACGTCCTGACTTTC
- | TRBJ2-5 | TRBV7-7 | - | CASSQSSAAQETQYF | TGTGCTAGCAGCCAATCCTCCGCCGCCCAAGAGACCCAGTACTTC
- | TRBJ2-7 | TRBV7-9 | - | CASSGAENPYEQYF | TGTGCCAGCAGCGGGGCGGAGAACCCCTACGAGCAGTACTTC
- | TRBJ1-1 | TRBV9 | - | CASSVESALGVEAFF | TGTGCCAGCAGCGTAGAGAGCGCTCTAGGGGTTGAAGCTTTCTTT
TRBD1 | TRBJ1-1 | TRBV19 | - | CASKYRGNTEAFF | TGTGCCAGTAAATACAGGGGGAACACTGAAGCTTTCTTT
TRBD1 | TRBJ2-7 | TRBV29-1 | once | CSVGTGHSGEQYF | TGCAGCGTCGGGACAGGGCATTCTGGCGAGCAGTACTTC
- | TRBJ2-6 | TRBV5-1 | - | CASSFARPSGANVLTF | TGCGCCAGCAGCTTCGCCCGACCCTCTGGGGCCAACGTCCTGACTTTC
TRBD1 | TRBJ1-2 | TRBV30 | - | CAWSRYLPGQGYGYGYTF | TGTGCCTGGAGTCGTTATCTACCGGGACAGGGCTACGGCTATGGCTACACCTTC
- | TRBJ1-2 | TRBV5-6 | - | CASSLDGQFNYGYTF | TGTGCCAGCAGCTTGGATGGACAGTTTAACTATGGCTACACCTTC
TRBD1 | TRBJ1-4 | TRBV5-8 | - | CASRPGTGGGEKLFF | TGTGCCAGCAGGCCGGGGACAGGGGGAGGAGAAAAACTGTTTTTT
- | TRBJ2-3 | TRBV30 | - | CAWAPGIQTDTQYF | TGTGCCTGGGCGCCGGGGATCCAAACAGATACGCAGTATTTT
TRBD2 | TRBJ2-2 | TRBV6-2/TRBV6-3 | - | CASSYSRLAGDTGELFF | TGTGCCAGCAGTTACTCGAGGCTAGCGGGAGATACCGGGGAGCTGTTTTTT
- | TRBJ2-1 | TRBV4-1 | - | CASSPGPGRSYNEQFF | TGCGCCAGCAGCCCTGGACCCGGGCGGTCCTACAATGAGCAGTTCTTC
- | TRBJ2-5 | TRBV20-1 | - | CSARDSGGGLETQYF | TGCAGTGCTAGAGATAGTGGGGGGGGCTTGGAGACCCAGTACTTC
TRBD1 | TRBJ2-7 | TRBV2 | - | CASSEVLGLQGF | TGTGCCAGCAGTGAAGTATTGGGCCTACAGGGGTTC
- | TRBJ1-1 | TRBV7-9 | - | CASSLEVLNTEAFF | TGTGCCAGCAGCTTAGAAGTTTTGAACACTGAAGCTTTCTTT
TRBD1 | TRBJ1-6 | TRBV5-1 | - | CASSLAPDRGDSPLHF | TGCGCCAGCAGCTTGGCCCCGGACAGGGGGGATTCACCCCTCCACTTT